One and the same sample provided the 10 T cell receptor beta chains below, sequenced in a study of T cell repertoires in cytomegalovirus infection. No antigen is known for these receptors. TCRdb called the reads again in MiXCR, with one record for every CDR3 protein. Here the sample spans some 500,000 distinct CDR3 sequences, about 39% being singletons. Sample: cultured PBMCs, taken from culture after CMV antigen stimulation. The origin of the receptors is a human donor in good health (CMV status not recorded). Some clones in this sample may be carry-over from other donors' samples.

This clonotype was recorded a few times. This chain uses TRBV12-3 or TRBV12-4 with TRBJ2-5; TRBD1 aligns across 9 bases. The length of the CDR3 is 15 residues. V lost 5 bases, J lost 7 bases, and 11 bases stayed unmatched. CDR3 loop: CASSRGTGNLGTQYF. Here the CDR3 DNA reads TGTGCCAGCAGTCGAGGGACAGGGAACCTAGGGACCCAGTACTTC.

This clonotype was observed at least ten times. The gene calls are TRBV7-2 and TRBJ1-5; D call uncertain. V lost 5 bases and J 3 bases, leaving 5 bases between the germline ends. Germline CDR1 SGHTA, CDR2 FQGNSA. The CDR3 is 12 residues long. CDR3 bases: TGTGCCAGCAGCACTTCCAATCAGCCCCAGCATTTT. This translates into CASSTSNQPQHF.

This clonotype has only a few counts. This rearrangement joins TRBV15 to TRBJ2-1, with 8 bases aligning to TRBD2. This CDR3 comprises 14 residues. The germline gives CDR1 LNHNV, CDR2 YYDKDF (reference sequence). V gave up 7 bases and J gave up 2 bases; unmatched junction bases: 4. The CDR3 is CATNLGLAYNEQFF. CDR3 nucleotides: TGTGCCACCAATCTGGGACTAGCCTACAATGAGCAGTTCTTC.

Regarding this clonotype: This likely comes from a read error, as the CDR3 has no conserved phenylalanine or tryptophan at its end. The V and J genes are TRBV28 and TRBJ2-1; a weak D match, TRBD2 (6 bases). The germline V gene encodes CDR1 MDHEN and CDR2 SYDVKM. This CDR3 has 15 residues. The V end lost 6 bases, the J end lost 5 bases, and 17 bases lay between the germline ends. The CDR3: CASSPIGDWHNEQFY. DNA of the CDR3: TGTGCCAGCAGCCCCATCGGGGACTGGCACAATGAGCAGTTCTAC.

This chain connects TRBV6-5 to TRBJ2-5; D may be TRBD1 (6 bases). Deletions cut 2 bases from V and 4 bases from J, with 14 bases between. The V gene's germline CDR1 is MNHEY and CDR2 SVGAGI. The CDR3 spans 15 residues. The CDR3 sequence is CASSYSQGYSETQYF. The CDR3 DNA reads TGTGCCAGCAGTTACAGCCAGGGGTACTCAGAGACCCAGTACTTC.

This clonotype was seen more than once but under ten times. The chain couples TRBV7-9 to TRBJ2-5, with TRBD2 identical over 9 bases. Germline loops: CDR1 SEHNR, CDR2 FQNEAQ (reference sequence). CDR3 length: 14 amino acids. V gave up 6 bases and J gave up 5 bases; unmatched junction bases: 7. CDR3 sequence reads: CASSPGTSTETQYF. CDR3 nucleotides: TGTGCCAGCAGTCCCGGGACTAGCACGGAGACCCAGTACTTC. The entire variable domain, with the rest obtained from reference TRBV7-9 and TRBJ2-5, is as follows: DTGVSQNPRHKITKRGQNVTFRCDPISEHNRLYWYRQTLGQGPEFLTYFQNEAQLEKSRLLSDRFSAERPKGSFSTLEIQRTEQGDSAMYLCASSPGTSTETQYFGPGTRLLVL.

The gene calls are TRBV7-6 and TRBJ2-5; D gene unclear. In germline, CDR1 is SGHVS, CDR2 FNYEAQ. Trimming stripped 4 bases from V and 0 bases from J, with 9 bases between. The CDR3 runs 14 residues. Written as DNA, the CDR3 is TGTGCCAGCAGCTCCGGGCGGTACCAAGAGACCCAGTACTTC. Translating gives CASSSGRYQETQYF. The complete variable domain, with remaining parts taken from reference TRBV7-6 and TRBJ2-5, reads GAGVSQSPRYKVTKRGQDVALRCDPISGHVSLYWYRQALGQGPEFLTYFNYEAQQDKSGLPNDRFSAERPEGSISTLTIQRTEQRDSAMYRCASSSGRYQETQYFGPGTRLLVL.

This rearrangement joins TRBV20-1 to TRBJ1-1, with a tentative D call TRBD1 (6 bases). Germline assignment: CDR1 DFQATT and CDR2 SNEGSKA (reference sequence). Deletions cut 1 base from V and 1 base from J, with 10 bases between. The CDR3 loop spans 14 amino acids. In nucleotides, the CDR3 is TGCAGTGCTAGAGGGGGGGGCCCGAACACTGAAGCTTTCTTT. This codes for CSARGGGPNTEAFF.

The chain has TRBV6-6 and TRBJ2-1; no clear D. V dropped 6 bases and J dropped 8 bases, with 20 bases sitting between them. CDR3 length: 15 amino acids. Per the germline V gene, CDR1 is MNHNY and CDR2 is SVGAGI (reference sequence). CDR3: CASSPPDALSDEQFF. CDR3 DNA: TGTGCCAGCAGCCCCCCAGACGCTCTCAGCGATGAGCAGTTCTTC.

Only one count was recorded for this clonotype. This chain links TRBV12-3 or TRBV12-4 with TRBJ2-7; D possibly matches TRBD1 or TRBD2 (6 bases each). The CDR3 is 20 residues long. Trimming pared 5 bases from V and 0 bases from J, leaving 29 bases between. Here the CDR3 reads CASSPPARIYGGQTSYEQYF. As DNA, the CDR3 is TGTGCCAGCAGTCCACCCGCACGGATATATGGGGGGCAGACCTCCTACGAGCAGTACTTC.